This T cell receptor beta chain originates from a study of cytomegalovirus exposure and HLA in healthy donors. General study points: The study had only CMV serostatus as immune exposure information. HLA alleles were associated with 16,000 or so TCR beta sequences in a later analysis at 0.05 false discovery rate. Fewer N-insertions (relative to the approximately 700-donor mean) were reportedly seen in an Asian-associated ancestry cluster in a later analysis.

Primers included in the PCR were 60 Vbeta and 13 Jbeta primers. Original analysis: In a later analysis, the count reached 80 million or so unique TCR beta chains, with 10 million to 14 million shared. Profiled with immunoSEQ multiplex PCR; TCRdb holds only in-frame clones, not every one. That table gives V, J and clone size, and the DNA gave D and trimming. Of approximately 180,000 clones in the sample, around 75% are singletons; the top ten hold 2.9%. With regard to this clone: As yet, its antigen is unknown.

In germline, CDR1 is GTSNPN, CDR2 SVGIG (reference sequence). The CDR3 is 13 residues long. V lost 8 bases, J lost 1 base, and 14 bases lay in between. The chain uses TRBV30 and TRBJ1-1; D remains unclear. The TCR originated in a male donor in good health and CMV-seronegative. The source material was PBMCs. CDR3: CAEAANSNTEAFF. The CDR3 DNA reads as TGTGCCGAAGCCGCAAATTCGAACACTGAAGCTTTCTTT.